The subject of this entry is one TCR beta chain. In this sample, this clonotype turned up once. Its antigen target is currently unknown. One base away there is no much larger clone; base qualities are not given. To demonstrate the VDJtools post-analysis software, the study profiled TCR beta repertoires from the peripheral blood of 10 to 15 young patients with multiple sclerosis. Multiple sclerosis patients were children and adolescents aged roughly 6 to 17 years. The data originate from a study of post-analysis software for immune sequencing data (dated by TCRdb to the mid-2010s). Broadly, across the study: The recorded disease courses included relapsing-remitting, secondary progressive and progressive-relapsing multiple sclerosis, and some patients had no subtype annotation. The patient repertoires were set against eleven to twelve previously published healthy control repertoires from donors whose ages ranged from roughly 6 to 27 years. A subset of samples was prepared in parallel using single-end sample barcoding, then pooled and co-amplified after Illumina adapter ligation.

Compared with germline, V lacks 8 bases and J lacks 4 bases; bases without a gene match: 6. CDR1 and CDR2 are drawn from the germline V gene: SGHVS, FQNEAQ. The CDR3 sequence holds 14 residues, the cysteine and phenylalanine included. Solely the CDR3 DNA is kept, with 42 bases framed from the first base. Overall results and qualifications from the work: Patients showed significantly higher frequencies than controls for a handful of TRBV segments, among them TRBV5-6, TRBV5-1 and TRBV20-1. The control group was slightly older than the multiple sclerosis patient group. Direct clustering with F measure showed strong co-clustering of samples prepared in the same batch, prompting a batch-effect correction. Significantly lower normalized Chao1 diversity was found in multiple sclerosis patients than in controls, suggesting substantial peripheral T-cell clonal expansion.

Libraries were made using PCR. The instrument was an Illumina HiSeq 2500. Unique molecular identifiers were incorporated into TCR beta cDNA libraries to reduce PCR and sequencing biases. Per 1 to 10 million input T cells, approximately 500,000 cDNA molecules were obtained, such that each molecule approximated one T cell. The patient libraries were prepared and sequenced using the same protocol as the earlier healthy control dataset. Samples belonging to the same batch were prepared together, multiplexed and sequenced on a shared HiSeq lane. Regarding the original processing steps: Raw barcoded reads were processed with MIGEC, discarding single-read molecular identifier groups before consensus assembly and CDR3 extraction. VDJtools was used for post-analysis of the clonotype tables, and diversity was normalized by down-sampling every dataset to the size of the smallest sample. Repertoire overlap clustering matched CDR3 amino acid but not nucleotide sequences to correct batch-related cross-sample contamination. TCRdb reprocessed the public reads (quality trimming at Q25 with fastp, clone calling with MiXCR) and kept in-frame beta chains. Rows are unified per CDR3 protein, each entry keeping the most common DNA and genes. TCRdb's processing, not the authors', yielded these V and J calls. For this sample there are roughly 800,000 distinct CDR3 sequences; 30% appear just once. The leading ten clones occupy around 0.55% of the sample.

The sample was blood. The source of this sequence is a girl between 10 and 17 years old with multiple sclerosis. This receptor chain uses TRBV7-8 and TRBJ2-1; 9 of the junction bases match TRBD2. Here the CDR3 is given as CASAGTSLYNEQFF. The nucleotide sequence is TGTGCCAGCGCCGGGACTAGCTTATACAATGAGCAGTTCTTC.